One T cell receptor (beta chain) is described in this entry. Its antigen is unknown. Within the sample, other DNA sequences also encode this same CDR3. The data belong to a study of shared clonotypes between healthy human individuals. The length of the CDR3 is 15 residues. The V gene's germline CDR1 is SGHTA and CDR2 FQGNSA. V lost 1 base, J lost 0 bases, and 3 bases stayed unmatched. Whole-study results and caveats: Among the subsets, naive ones generally showed larger estimated richness than memory ones. With few donors, the genetic and exposure-history diversity represented was limited.

Some clones are missing from TCRdb's copy, which holds only in-frame ones; the method was immunoSEQ multiplex PCR. The sample holds about 1,500,000 clones; around 95% are singletons and the top ten take approximately 1.2%. The rearrangement uses TRBV7-2 and TRBJ2-7; the match to TRBD2 covers 7 bases. The sequenced sample consisted of naive CD4+ T cells sorted from blood. Subset noted: CD45RA+ positively selected. This receptor was identified in a man aged 25-40 years in good health. The CDR3 here is CASSLEPGGSYEQYF. The CDR3 DNA sequence: TGTGCCAGCAGCTTAGAGCCGGGGGGCTCCTACGAGCAGTACTTC.